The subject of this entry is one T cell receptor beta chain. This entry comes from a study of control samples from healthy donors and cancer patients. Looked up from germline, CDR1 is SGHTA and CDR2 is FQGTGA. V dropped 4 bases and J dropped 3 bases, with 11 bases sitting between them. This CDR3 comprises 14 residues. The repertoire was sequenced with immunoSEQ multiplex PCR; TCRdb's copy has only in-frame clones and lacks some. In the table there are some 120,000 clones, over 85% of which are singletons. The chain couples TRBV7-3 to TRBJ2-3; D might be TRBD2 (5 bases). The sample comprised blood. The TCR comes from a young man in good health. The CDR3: CASSSRGLTDTQYF. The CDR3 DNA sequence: TGTGCCAGCAGCTCCCGCGGACTTACAGATACGCAGTATTTT.